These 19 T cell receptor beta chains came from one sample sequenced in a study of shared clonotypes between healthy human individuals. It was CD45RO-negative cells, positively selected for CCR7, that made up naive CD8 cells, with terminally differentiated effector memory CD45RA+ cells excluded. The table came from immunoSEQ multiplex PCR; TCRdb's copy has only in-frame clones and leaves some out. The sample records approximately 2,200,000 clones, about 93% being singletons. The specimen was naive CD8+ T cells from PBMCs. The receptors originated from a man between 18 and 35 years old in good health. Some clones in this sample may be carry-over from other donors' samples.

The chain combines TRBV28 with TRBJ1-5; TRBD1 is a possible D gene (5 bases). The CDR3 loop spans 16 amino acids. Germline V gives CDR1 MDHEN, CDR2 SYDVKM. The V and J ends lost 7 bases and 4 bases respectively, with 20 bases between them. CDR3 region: CASTLWGGRDNQPQHF. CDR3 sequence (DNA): TGTGCCAGCACCCTTTGGGGCGGCAGGGATAATCAGCCCCAGCATTTT.

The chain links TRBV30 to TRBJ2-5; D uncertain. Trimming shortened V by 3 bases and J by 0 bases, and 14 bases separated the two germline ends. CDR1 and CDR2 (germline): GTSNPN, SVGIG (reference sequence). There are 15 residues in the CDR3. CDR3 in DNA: TGTGCCTGGAGCGTCAAACACGAGTACCAAGAGACCCAGTACTTC. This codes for CAWSVKHEYQETQYF.

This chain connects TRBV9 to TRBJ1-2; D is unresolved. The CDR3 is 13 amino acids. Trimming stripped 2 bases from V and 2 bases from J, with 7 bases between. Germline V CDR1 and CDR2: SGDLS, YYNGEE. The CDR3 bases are TGTGCCAGCAGCGTTGGATACAACTATGGCTACACCTTC. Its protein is CASSVGYNYGYTF.

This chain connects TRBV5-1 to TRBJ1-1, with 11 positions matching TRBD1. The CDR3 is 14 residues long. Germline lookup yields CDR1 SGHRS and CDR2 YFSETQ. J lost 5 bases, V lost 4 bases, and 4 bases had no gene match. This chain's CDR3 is CASSGRDRGTEAFF. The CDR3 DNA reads TGCGCCAGCAGCGGAAGGGACAGGGGGACTGAAGCTTTCTTT. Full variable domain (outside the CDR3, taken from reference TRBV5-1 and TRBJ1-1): KAGVTQTPRYLIKTRGQQVTLSCSPISGHRSVSWYQQTPGQGLQFLFEYFSETQRNKGNFPGRFSGRQFSNSRSEMNVSTLELGDSALYLCASSGRDRGTEAFFGQGTRLTVV.

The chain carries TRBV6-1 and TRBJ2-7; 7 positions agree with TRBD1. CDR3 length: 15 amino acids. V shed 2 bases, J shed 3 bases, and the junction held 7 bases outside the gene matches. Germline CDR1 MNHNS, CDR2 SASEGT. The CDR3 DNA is TGTGCCAGCAGTGAAAGGGGGCCGAGACACTACGAGCAGTACTTC. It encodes CASSERGPRHYEQYF.

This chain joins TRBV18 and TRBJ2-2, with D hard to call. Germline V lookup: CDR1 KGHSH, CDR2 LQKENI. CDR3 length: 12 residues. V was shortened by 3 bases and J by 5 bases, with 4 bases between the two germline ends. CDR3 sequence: CASSPWTGELFF. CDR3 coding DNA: TGTGCCAGCTCACCCTGGACCGGGGAGCTGTTTTTT.

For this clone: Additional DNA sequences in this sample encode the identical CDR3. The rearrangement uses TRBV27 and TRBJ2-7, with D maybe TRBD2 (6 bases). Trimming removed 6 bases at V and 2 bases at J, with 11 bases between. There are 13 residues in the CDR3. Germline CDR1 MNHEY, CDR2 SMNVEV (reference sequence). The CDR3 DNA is TGTGCCAGCAGCTTCGGGAGTACCTACGAGCAGTACTTC. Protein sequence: CASSFGSTYEQYF.

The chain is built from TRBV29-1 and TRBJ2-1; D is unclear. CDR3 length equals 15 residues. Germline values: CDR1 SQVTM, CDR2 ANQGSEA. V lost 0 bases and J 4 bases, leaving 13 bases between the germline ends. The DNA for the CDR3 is TGCAGCGTTGAAGAGGCAGGCTCTAATTACAATGAGCAGTTCTTC. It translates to CSVEEAGSNYNEQFF.

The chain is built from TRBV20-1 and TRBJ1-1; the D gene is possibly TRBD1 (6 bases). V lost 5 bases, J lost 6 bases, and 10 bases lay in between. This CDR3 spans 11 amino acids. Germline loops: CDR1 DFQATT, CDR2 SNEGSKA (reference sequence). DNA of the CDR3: TGCAGTGCTTCCCAGGGGTCTGAAGCTTTCTTT. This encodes CSASQGSEAFF.

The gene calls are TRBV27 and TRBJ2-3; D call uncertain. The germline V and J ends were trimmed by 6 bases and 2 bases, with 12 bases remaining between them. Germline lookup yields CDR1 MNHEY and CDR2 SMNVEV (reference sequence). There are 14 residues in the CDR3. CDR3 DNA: TGTGCCAGCAGCCCCAGACACACCACAGATACGCAGTATTTT. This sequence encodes CASSPRHTTDTQYF.

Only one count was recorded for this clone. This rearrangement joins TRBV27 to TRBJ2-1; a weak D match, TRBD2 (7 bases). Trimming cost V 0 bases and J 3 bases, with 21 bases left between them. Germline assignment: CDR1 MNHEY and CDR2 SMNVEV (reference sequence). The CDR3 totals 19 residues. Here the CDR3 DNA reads TGTGCCAGCAGTTTATCCGGGGGTGGGGGGGCTAATGGCTACAATGAGCAGTTCTTC. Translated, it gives CASSLSGGGGANGYNEQFF.

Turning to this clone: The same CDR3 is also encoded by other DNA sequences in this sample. The CDR3 DNA follows: TGTGCCAGCAGTTTGTCGGGGACTCAGCCCCAGCATTTT. This encodes CASSLSGTQPQHF. The gene calls are TRBV28 and TRBJ1-5; tentative D call: TRBD1 (5 bases). This CDR3 is 13 amino acids long. Trimming shortened V by 3 bases and J by 6 bases, and 9 bases separated the two germline ends. Germline assignment: CDR1 MDHEN and CDR2 SYDVKM.

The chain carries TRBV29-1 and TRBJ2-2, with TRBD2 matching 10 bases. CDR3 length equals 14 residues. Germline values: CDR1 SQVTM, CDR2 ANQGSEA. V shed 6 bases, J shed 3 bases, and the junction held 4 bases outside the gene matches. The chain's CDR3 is CSVLAGPYTGELFF. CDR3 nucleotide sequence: TGCAGCGTACTAGCGGGACCGTACACCGGGGAGCTGTTTTTT.

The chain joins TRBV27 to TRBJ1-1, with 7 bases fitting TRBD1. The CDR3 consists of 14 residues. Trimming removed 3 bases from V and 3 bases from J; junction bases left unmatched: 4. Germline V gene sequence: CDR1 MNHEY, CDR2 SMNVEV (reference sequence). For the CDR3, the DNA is TGTGCCAGCAGTTTGTGGCAGGGGGACACTGAAGCTTTCTTT. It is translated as CASSLWQGDTEAFF.

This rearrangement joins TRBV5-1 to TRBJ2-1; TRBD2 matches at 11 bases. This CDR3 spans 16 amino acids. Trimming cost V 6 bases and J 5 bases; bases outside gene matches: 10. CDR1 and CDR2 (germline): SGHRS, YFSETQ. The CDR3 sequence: CASTGLSGRANNEQFF. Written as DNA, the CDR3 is TGCGCCAGCACCGGACTTAGCGGGAGGGCGAACAATGAGCAGTTCTTC. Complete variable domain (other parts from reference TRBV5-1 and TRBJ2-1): KAGVTQTPRYLIKTRGQQVTLSCSPISGHRSVSWYQQTPGQGLQFLFEYFSETQRNKGNFPGRFSGRQFSNSRSEMNVSTLELGDSALYLCASTGLSGRANNEQFFGPGTRLTVL.

The CDR3 DNA sequence: TGCGCCAGCAGTGGCCTAGCGGGAGGTCTCGGCGCGACGGTCAATGAGCAGTTCTTC. Translation: CASSGLAGGLGATVNEQFF. The chain joins TRBV10-1 to TRBJ2-1; 11 bases match TRBD2. This CDR3 contains 19 residues. V lost 4 bases and J lost 6; bases outside the gene matches: 17. CDR1 is WNHNN, CDR2 SYGVQD, per germline (reference sequence).

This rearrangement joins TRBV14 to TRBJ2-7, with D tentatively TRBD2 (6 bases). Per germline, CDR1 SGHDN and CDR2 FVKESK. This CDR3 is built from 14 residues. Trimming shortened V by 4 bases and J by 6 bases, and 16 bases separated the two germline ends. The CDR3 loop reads CASSRGLPSAEQYF. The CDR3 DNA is TGTGCCAGCAGCCGAGGACTACCGTCAGCCGAGCAGTACTTC.

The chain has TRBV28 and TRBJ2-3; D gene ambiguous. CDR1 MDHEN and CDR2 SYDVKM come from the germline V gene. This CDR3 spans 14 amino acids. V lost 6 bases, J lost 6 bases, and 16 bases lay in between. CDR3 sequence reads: CASSESLFMDTQYF. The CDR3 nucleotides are TGTGCCAGCAGCGAATCACTCTTCATGGATACGCAGTATTTT.

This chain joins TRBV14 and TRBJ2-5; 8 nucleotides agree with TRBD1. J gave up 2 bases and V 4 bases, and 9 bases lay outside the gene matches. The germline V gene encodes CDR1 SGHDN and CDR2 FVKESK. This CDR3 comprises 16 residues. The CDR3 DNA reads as TGTGCCAGCAGCCGGCAGGGGGGACAGGCACAAGAGACCCAGTACTTC. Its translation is CASSRQGGQAQETQYF.